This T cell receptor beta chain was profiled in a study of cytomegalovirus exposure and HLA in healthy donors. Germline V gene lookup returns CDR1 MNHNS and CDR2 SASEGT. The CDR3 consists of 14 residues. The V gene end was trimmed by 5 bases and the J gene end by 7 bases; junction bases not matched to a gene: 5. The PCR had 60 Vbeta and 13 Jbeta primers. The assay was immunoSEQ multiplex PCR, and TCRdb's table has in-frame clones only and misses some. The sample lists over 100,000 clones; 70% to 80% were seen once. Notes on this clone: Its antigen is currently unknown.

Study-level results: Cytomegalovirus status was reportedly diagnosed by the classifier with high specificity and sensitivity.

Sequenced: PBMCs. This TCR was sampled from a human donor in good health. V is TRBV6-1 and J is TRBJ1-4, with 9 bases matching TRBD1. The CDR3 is CASSRQGVLEKLFF. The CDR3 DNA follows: TGTGCCAGCAGTAGACAGGGGGTGCTTGAAAAACTGTTTTTT.